This T cell receptor (beta chain) was documented in a study of cytomegalovirus exposure and HLA in healthy donors. Study observations and caveats: A later analysis linked more than 15,000 TCR beta sequences to HLA alleles at 0.05 false discovery rate. Cytomegalovirus status was reportedly diagnosed by the classifier with high specificity and sensitivity.

The PCR used 60 Vbeta and 13 Jbeta primers. Clones were sequenced by immunoSEQ multiplex PCR, and TCRdb holds only the in-frame ones, with some missing. Of 150,000 or so clones in the sample, around four fifths were seen once. This clone was observed a handful of times. Its specificity is unknown. Sequenced: PBMCs. This clonotype was sampled from a male donor in good health and CMV-seronegative.

The CDR3 DNA reads as TGTGCCAGCAGTCCAGACTCTAGCGGGAGTCTCTACAATGAGCAGTTCTTC. This encodes CASSPDSSGSLYNEQFF. The chain recombines TRBV28 with TRBJ2-1; 10 positions match TRBD2. The CDR3 consists of 17 residues. V was clipped by 5 bases and J by 3 bases; unmatched bases: 10. The germline CDR1 and CDR2 sequences are MDHEN and SYDVKM.